This T cell receptor beta chain was captured by sequencing in a study of neoadjuvant nivolumab and ipilimumab in lung cancer. Study-level background: Nivolumab 3 mg/kg was given days 1, 15 and 29, plus ipilimumab 1 mg/kg day 1 in combination. Study results and caveats: Resected tumors had greater TCR richness and clonality than uninvolved lung. Only two of four nivolumab-treated tumors gained richness and clonality by surgery.

This clone is medium-sized. Its antigen is unknown. The method was immunoSEQ multiplex PCR; TCRdb's version includes in-frame clones alone and lacks a portion of them. The table includes over 25,000 clones, 83% detected once. V dropped 1 base and J dropped 1 base, with 10 bases sitting between them. The length of the CDR3 is 15 residues. The V gene's germline CDR1 is MNHNS and CDR2 SASEGT. This clonotype was sampled from an adult with non-small cell lung cancer. V usage is TRBV6-1 and J usage is TRBJ2-5; weak D call: TRBD1 (6 bases). Sequencing was performed on tumor tissue, taken after neoadjuvant nivolumab, alone or with ipilimumab, at or shortly before surgery. The CDR3 nucleotides read TGTGCCAGCAGTGAAGTCGTGACAGGCCAAGAGACCCAGTACTTC. Protein product: CASSEVVTGQETQYF.